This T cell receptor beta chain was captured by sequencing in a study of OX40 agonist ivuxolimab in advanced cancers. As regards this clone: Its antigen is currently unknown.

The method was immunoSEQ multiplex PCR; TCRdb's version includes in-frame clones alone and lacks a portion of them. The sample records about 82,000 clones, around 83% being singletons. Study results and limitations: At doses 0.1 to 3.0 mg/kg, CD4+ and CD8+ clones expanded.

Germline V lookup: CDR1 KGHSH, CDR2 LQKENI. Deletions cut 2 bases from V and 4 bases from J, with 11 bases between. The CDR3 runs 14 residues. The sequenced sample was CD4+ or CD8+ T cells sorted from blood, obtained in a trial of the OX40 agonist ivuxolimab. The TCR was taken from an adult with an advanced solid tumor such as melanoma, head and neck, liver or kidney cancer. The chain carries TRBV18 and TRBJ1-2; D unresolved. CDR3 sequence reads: CASSPGNPSYGYTF. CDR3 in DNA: TGTGCCAGCTCACCAGGCAATCCGAGCTATGGCTACACCTTC.